This TCR beta chain is drawn from a study of human T cells and chemical hapten exposure. Time point of the sample: patch test 1, 2 weeks after DPC sensitization. The treatment is: therapeutic diphenylcyclopropenone sensitization with weekly scalp DPC. From the RACE reads, TCRdb called clonotypes with MiXCR, one entry per CDR3 protein. This table has over 95,000 distinct CDR3 sequences, about an eighth appearing once. Trimming took 7 bases from V and 2 from J, leaving 11 bases between them. The germline gives CDR1 SQVTM, CDR2 ANQGSEA. The CDR3 has 12 residues. The chain links TRBV29-1 to TRBJ1-1; tentatively, D is TRBD1 (6 bases). Sequencing used whole blood, obtained in connection with sensitization to the hapten diphenylcyclopropenone (DPC). The sequence derives from a woman aged 40 to 50 with alopecia areata. Some clones in this sample may be carry-over from other donors' samples. CDR3 in amino acids: CSALGGNTEAFF. Here the CDR3 DNA reads TGCAGCGCTTTGGGGGGCAACACTGAAGCTTTCTTT.